The text below deals with one T cell receptor (beta chain). The target antigen is unknown. This record comes from a study of vaccination effects on CD4 cells after COVID-19. Produced via immunoSEQ multiplex PCR; TCRdb's table is partial and in-frame only. Counted here are about 45,000 clones, around 72% occurring once; the ten biggest clones make up 30% to 40%. The germline V and J ends were trimmed by 3 bases and 7 bases, with 18 bases remaining between them. This CDR3 has 16 residues. Germline-derived CDR1 and CDR2 are MNHEY and SVGAGI. ViraFEST assay sequencing came after antigen-specific CD4+ T cells were expanded with viral peptide pools. CD4+ T cells were isolated after about eleven days of culture. Documented for the person is a PCR-confirmed SARS-CoV-2 infection occurring between March and December 2020. After about 2 million PBMC were placed in each well, they were cultured with around 10 IU/ml IL-2 and 8 to 10 ug/ml peptides.

Findings and limits, study-wide: Early post-infection timepoints were absent, and convalescent patients were few. Spike-reactive clones present post-vaccine in convalescents were predominantly new vaccine-induced clones. Clones from infection and from vaccination both contracted markedly late after vaccination.

Material: CD4+ T cells from PBMCs cultured with a peptide pool, obtained before COVID-19 vaccination. The chain carries TRBV6-5 and TRBJ2-2, with no clear D. The sequence derives from a human donor who had a prior SARS-CoV-2 infection. The CDR3 DNA sequence: TGTGCCAGCAGTTATGATTGGAATCCCAACGTCGGGGAGCTGTTTTTT. Translating gives CASSYDWNPNVGELFF.